The clone carrying this T cell receptor beta chain has more than one count but fewer than ten. The target antigen is unknown. The data were obtained in a study of beta chain features in type 1 diabetes. Study results and limitations: Cells with high TCR expression could be over-represented when cDNA is sequenced. VDJ junctions from patients with type 1 diabetes contained fewer insertions and more deletions.

The CDR3 length is 13 residues. The ends were cut back, 0 bases at V and 6 bases at J, with 10 bases in the middle. Germline V gene data show CDR1 as SGDLS and CDR2 as YYNGEE. Based on CD45RO/CCR7/CD25/CD127/CD95/CD27, CD4+ regulatory, stem cell-like memory, naive and central memory cells were sorted. Reverse transcribing all isolated RNA meant expressed TCRB transcripts were sequenced. There were about 3.6 million reads on average in the naive, central memory and regulatory T cell samples. Method: immunoSEQ multiplex PCR; TCRdb's copy keeps in-frame clones and lacks some. The repertoire includes roughly 170,000 clones, about 13% of them detected once, and about 0.58% sits in the top ten.

The TCR was taken from a woman aged 18-29 years in good health. The sequenced material came from central memory CD4+ T cells from blood. The chain links TRBV9 to TRBJ2-7, with no clear D. CDR3 sequence: CASSVVSSGEQYF. For the CDR3, the DNA is TGTGCCAGCAGCGTAGTGTCCTCGGGCGAGCAGTACTTC.